Listed below are T cell receptor beta chains from one sample, sequenced in a study of OX40 agonist ivuxolimab in advanced cancers. The assay was immunoSEQ multiplex PCR, and TCRdb's table has in-frame clones only and misses some. The sample has around 65,000 clones; 80% to 95% are singletons. Sequencing was performed on CD4+ or CD8+ T cells sorted from blood, taken in a trial of the OX40 agonist ivuxolimab. These receptors originate from an adult with an advanced solid tumor such as melanoma, head and neck, liver or kidney cancer. CDR3s include the opening cysteine and the closing phenylalanine or tryptophan. D genes are given only for firm matches. Size tells how often a clone was seen (once, few, many) or the class of an expanded clone, and some rows leave it out.

D gene,clone size,J gene,V gene,CDR3 protein,CDR3 DNA
TRBD2,-,TRBJ2-3,TRBV15,CATSRAAAGTSYTDTQYF,TGTGCCACCAGCAGAGCCGCCGCCGGGACTAGCTACACAGATACGCAGTATTTT
TRBD2,-,TRBJ2-1,TRBV15,CATSRSGTSVYNEQFF,TGTGCCACCAGCAGATCCGGGACTAGCGTCTACAATGAGCAGTTCTTC
-,once,TRBJ1-1,TRBV27,CASSPKGRMNTEAFF,TGTGCCAGCAGTCCAAAGGGGAGGATGAACACTGAAGCTTTCTTT
TRBD1,-,TRBJ2-5,TRBV7-9,CASSERSGGVIETQYF,TGTGCCAGCAGCGAGCGCTCAGGGGGCGTAATTGAGACCCAGTACTTC
TRBD1,-,TRBJ2-1,TRBV10-3,CAITQGELRGLATNEQFF,TGTGCCATCACACAGGGGGAATTGAGGGGGCTCGCCACCAATGAGCAGTTCTTC
-,-,TRBJ1-2,TRBV6-1,CASSQRLYGYTF,TGTGCCAGCAGTCAGAGACTCTATGGCTACACCTTC
-,-,TRBJ2-1,TRBV7-2,CASSPGGLARQFF,TGTGCCAGCAGCCCTGGGGGTCTAGCGCGCCAGTTCTTC
TRBD1,-,TRBJ2-2,TRBV11-3,CASSLTGTGELFF,TGTGCCAGCAGCCTGACAGGGACCGGGGAGCTGTTTTTT
-,-,TRBJ2-2,TRBV11-2,CASSSSREEAGELFF,TGTGCCAGCAGCTCGTCCAGGGAGGAGGCCGGGGAGCTGTTTTTT
-,-,TRBJ1-6,TRBV6-1,CASKGPPTDF,TGTGCCAGCAAGGGTCCACCCACGGATTTT
-,-,TRBJ2-3,TRBV4-3,CASSQGVLTSTDTQYF,TGCGCCAGCAGCCAGGGGGTCCTCACTAGCACAGATACGCAGTATTTT
-,-,TRBJ2-5,TRBV7-6,CASSPREYQETQYF,TGTGCCAGCAGCCCACGAGAGTACCAAGAGACCCAGTACTTC
TRBD2,-,TRBJ2-7,TRBV6-1,CASSEGGRSYEQYF,TGTGCCAGCAGTGAAGGCGGGAGAAGCTACGAGCAGTACTTC
TRBD2,-,TRBJ2-7,TRBV14,CASSHWTSQYEQYF,TGTGCCAGCAGCCATTGGACTAGCCAGTACGAGCAGTACTTC
TRBD2,-,TRBJ2-1,TRBV27,CATSGTSGILYEQFF,TGTGCCACCTCCGGGACTAGCGGGATTTTGTATGAGCAGTTCTTC
TRBD1,-,TRBJ1-3,TRBV5-4,CASSSETGASSGNTIYF,TGTGCCAGCAGCTCAGAGACAGGGGCCTCCTCTGGAAACACCATATATTTT
-,-,TRBJ1-1,TRBV5-4,CASSLEQNTEAFF,TGTGCCAGCAGCTTGGAGCAGAACACTGAAGCTTTCTTT
-,-,TRBJ2-1,TRBV9,CASSPLGAGNNEQFF,TGTGCCAGCAGCCCCTTGGGGGCGGGAAACAATGAGCAGTTCTTC
TRBD1,-,TRBJ2-7,TRBV5-5,CASSPGQGAPGTYEQYF,TGTGCCAGCAGCCCGGGACAGGGGGCGCCCGGAACCTACGAGCAGTACTTC
-,-,TRBJ2-2,TRBV7-9,CASSLGRSVAGLNTGELFF,TGTGCCAGCAGCTTAGGACGGAGCGTGGCAGGACTGAACACCGGGGAGCTGTTTTTT
TRBD1,-,TRBJ2-7,TRBV19,CASSPGQEFSYEQYF,TGTGCCAGTTCCCCCGGACAGGAATTCTCCTACGAGCAGTACTTC
-,-,TRBJ2-5,TRBV5-4,CASSFFTSKETQYF,TGTGCCAGCAGCTTTTTCACTAGTAAAGAGACCCAGTACTTC
TRBD1,-,TRBJ2-5,TRBV4-2,CASSQEDRGETQYF,TGTGCCAGCAGCCAAGAGGACAGGGGTGAGACCCAGTACTTC
TRBD2,-,TRBJ2-3,TRBV4-3,CASSQDGVGGRVDTQYF,TGCGCCAGCAGCCAAGACGGGGTCGGCGGGAGGGTAGATACGCAGTATTTT
TRBD1,-,TRBJ1-1,TRBV27,CASSLWSYDRVTEAFF,TGTGCCAGCAGTTTATGGTCCTATGACAGGGTCACTGAAGCTTTCTTT
TRBD1,-,TRBJ1-5,TRBV7-2,CASSWGTGGNQPQHF,TGTGCCAGCAGCTGGGGGACAGGGGGCAATCAGCCCCAGCATTTT
TRBD1,-,TRBJ2-5,TRBV2,CATLSRAPGQGQETQYF,TGTGCCACCTTATCTAGGGCCCCGGGACAGGGCCAAGAGACCCAGTACTTC
TRBD1,-,TRBJ1-4,TRBV7-8,CASSFAGTATNEKLFF,TGTGCCAGCAGCTTCGCGGGGACAGCAACTAATGAAAAACTGTTTTTT
-,once,TRBJ1-6,TRBV5-6,CASSLGVGPYNSPLHF,TGTGCCAGCAGCTTGGGTGTGGGACCCTATAATTCACCCCTCCACTTT
-,-,TRBJ1-1,TRBV6-1,CASSGEGGYTEAFF,TGTGCCAGCAGTGGGGAAGGGGGATACACTGAAGCTTTCTTT
-,-,TRBJ2-7,TRBV29-1,CSVAPSEETEQYF,TGCAGCGTGGCCCCTTCTGAGGAGACCGAGCAGTACTTC
TRBD1,-,TRBJ2-2,TRBV7-7,CASSLEGTENTGELFF,TGTGCCAGCAGCTTAGAGGGGACAGAGAACACCGGGGAGCTGTTTTTT
-,-,TRBJ2-5,TRBV28,CASSQLTEEETQYF,TGTGCCAGCAGCCAATTGACAGAAGAAGAGACCCAGTACTTC
TRBD2,few,TRBJ2-1,TRBV7-8,CASSLPSGSFDEQFF,TGTGCCAGCAGCCTGCCTAGCGGGAGTTTCGATGAGCAGTTCTTC
TRBD1,-,TRBJ2-2,TRBV7-9,CASRTAVTGDTGELFF,TGTGCCAGCAGGACAGCGGTCACAGGGGACACCGGGGAGCTGTTTTTT
TRBD2,-,TRBJ2-7,TRBV7-9,CASSKTSGSRYEQYF,TGTGCCAGCAGCAAGACTAGCGGGAGTCGCTACGAGCAGTACTTC
-,-,TRBJ2-3,TRBV6-6,CASSDQGYGTDTQYF,TGTGCCAGCAGCGATCAGGGTTACGGCACAGATACGCAGTATTTT
TRBD1,once,TRBJ2-7,TRBV7-9,CASSGNTGTGGYEQYF,TGTGCCAGCAGCGGAAACACCGGGACAGGGGGATACGAGCAGTACTTC
-,-,TRBJ2-1,TRBV6-6,CASSHLTVLAHNEQFF,TGTGCCAGCAGTCACCTGACGGTCCTGGCACACAATGAGCAGTTCTTC
-,-,TRBJ2-7,TRBV28,CASSLNAPAYGQYF,TGTGCCAGCAGTTTAAATGCCCCTGCTTATGGGCAGTACTTC
-,-,TRBJ1-1,TRBV15,CATSRVDTEAFF,TGTGCCACCAGCAGAGTGGACACTGAAGCTTTCTTT